The 19 T cell receptor beta chains presented below share a single source sample, sequenced in a study of shared clonotypes between healthy human individuals. TCRdb's copy holds only in-frame clones and misses some; the assay was immunoSEQ multiplex PCR. The profile shows around 1 million clones, approximately 76% of them singletons. The sample was memory CD4+ T cells sorted from blood. Specified subset: CD45RA-negative fraction. Every receptor here comes from a man aged 18 to 30 in good health.

V and J are TRBV11-2 and TRBJ2-5; 8 nucleotides line up with TRBD2. Germline assignment: CDR1 SGHAT and CDR2 FQNNGV. J lost 1 base, V lost 5 bases, and 6 bases had no gene match. CDR3 length: 15 amino acids. The CDR3 protein is CASSRGGSTQETQYF. The DNA of the CDR3 is TGTGCCAGCAGCCGGGGGGGCAGCACCCAAGAGACCCAGTACTTC.

The rearrangement links TRBV18 to TRBJ1-2, with 7 bases identical to TRBD1. This CDR3 region has 13 residues. V lost 4 bases and J lost 8; bases outside the gene matches: 7. The germline V gene encodes CDR1 KGHSH and CDR2 LQKENI. The CDR3 loop is CASSLDRENGYTF. CDR3 coding DNA: TGTGCCAGCTCACTTGACAGGGAGAACGGCTACACCTTC. Full variable domain (rest looked up from reference TRBV18 and TRBJ1-2): NAGVMQNPRHLVRRRGQEARLRCSPMKGHSHVYWYRQLPEEGLKFMVYLQKENIIDESGMPKERFSAEFPKEGPSILRIQQVVRGDSAAYFCASSLDRENGYTFGSGTRLTVV.

The chain carries TRBV7-2 and TRBJ1-5; TRBD1 is a possible D gene (5 bases). This CDR3 is 15 amino acids long. The germline V and J ends were trimmed by 5 bases and 8 bases, with 19 bases remaining between them. The V gene's germline CDR1 is SGHTA and CDR2 FQGNSA. CDR3 coding DNA: TGTGCCAGCAGCCTAAGGTTCGGGGGAAGAGAGCCCCAGCATTTT. It specifies CASSLRFGGREPQHF. The variable domain in full, completed from reference TRBV7-2 and TRBJ1-5, reads GAGVSQSPSNKVTEKGKDVELRCDPISGHTALYWYRQSLGQGLEFLIYFQGNSAPDKSGLPSDRFSAERTGGSVSTLTIQRTQQEDSAVYLCASSLRFGGREPQHFGDGTRLSIL.

This rearrangement joins TRBV7-9 to TRBJ2-7; TRBD2 matches at 9 bases. Germline loops: CDR1 SEHNR, CDR2 FQNEAQ (reference sequence). V lost 1 base to trimming and J lost 5 bases; unmatched junction nucleotides: 12. This CDR3 is built from 17 residues. CDR3 DNA sequence: TGTGCCAGCAGCTTAGGACAGCTGGCGGGAGGGTGGAACGAGCAGTACTTC. Translating it yields CASSLGQLAGGWNEQYF.

The chain combines TRBV5-1 with TRBJ1-2; D call uncertain. V was shortened by 6 bases and J by 0 bases, with 9 bases between the two germline ends. Germline CDR1 and CDR2: SGHRS and YFSETQ. CDR3 size: 13 residues. CDR3 residues: CASKERTNYGYTF. The CDR3 region has the DNA TGCGCCAGCAAGGAAAGAACTAACTATGGCTACACCTTC.

The chain is built from TRBV10-3 and TRBJ2-3; TRBD2 aligns across 11 bases. This CDR3 has 14 amino acids. J lost 9 bases, V lost 2 bases, and 4 bases had no gene match. In germline, CDR1 is ENHRY, CDR2 SYGVKD. CDR3 sequence reads: CAISEPLAGGTQYF. The CDR3 DNA sequence: TGTGCCATCAGTGAGCCGCTAGCGGGAGGCACGCAGTATTTT.

V usage is TRBV27 and J usage is TRBJ1-6; 9 bases align to TRBD1. This CDR3 spans 15 amino acids. V lost 8 bases to trimming and J lost 7 bases; unmatched junction nucleotides: 9. The V gene's germline CDR1 is MNHEY and CDR2 SMNVEV (reference sequence). CDR3: CASRTGGSINSPLHF. CDR3 in DNA: TGTGCCAGCCGTACAGGGGGCTCTATCAATTCACCCCTCCACTTT.

In its sample, this clone was seen once. The chain uses TRBV18 and TRBJ1-5; tentatively, D is TRBD1 (5 bases). Germline V CDR1 and CDR2: KGHSH, LQKENI. V lost 6 bases, J lost 3 bases, and 9 bases lay in between. The CDR3 contains 13 residues. This CDR3 is CASSGGDNQPQHF. In DNA form, the CDR3 reads TGTGCCAGCTCGGGGGGGGACAATCAGCCCCAGCATTTT.

The genes are TRBV29-1 and TRBJ2-1, with 13 bases fitting TRBD2. Germline-derived CDR1 and CDR2 are SQVTM and ANQGSEA. J lost 0 bases, V lost 4 bases, and 12 bases had no gene match. This CDR3 has 19 amino acids. In DNA, the CDR3 is TGCAGCGTTGTCCCACTAGCGGGAGGGCCGCGGGGCTCCTACAATGAGCAGTTCTTC. It yields the protein CSVVPLAGGPRGSYNEQFF.

The V and J genes are TRBV10-3 and TRBJ1-6; D is possibly TRBD1 (5 bases). CDR3 length: 14 residues. CDR1 is ENHRY, CDR2 SYGVKD, per germline. The V end was cut by 10 bases, the J end by 10 bases, with 20 bases between. CDR3 coding DNA: TGTGCCAGTACGGGGGGGAAGACTTTCTCACCCCTCCACTTT. Protein product: CASTGGKTFSPLHF.

The chain uses TRBV10-3 and TRBJ1-3; D is perhaps TRBD1 (6 bases). With 0 bases removed from V and 3 bases from J, the gap between germline ends came to 9 bases. Per the germline V gene, CDR1 is ENHRY and CDR2 is SYGVKD. The CDR3 contains 15 residues. In nucleotides, the CDR3 is TGTGCCATCAGTGAGTCCGGGACACTTGGAAACACCATATATTTT. This encodes CAISESGTLGNTIYF.

The chain has TRBV7-6 and TRBJ1-6; TRBD1 aligns across 9 bases. This CDR3 region has 15 residues. Germline CDR1 reads SGHVS; CDR2 reads FNYEAQ. Trimming removed 4 bases from V and 7 bases from J; junction bases left unmatched: 5. CDR3 coding DNA: TGTGCCAGCAGCTCGAGGACAGGGGACAATTCACCCCTCCACTTT. Its translation: CASSSRTGDNSPLHF.

A few counts support this clone. The same CDR3 arises from other DNA sequences in this sample as well. The V and J genes are TRBV7-8 and TRBJ1-1; no clear D. The CDR3 loop spans 14 amino acids. Trimming removed 0 bases at V and 2 bases at J, with 7 bases between. Germline lookup yields CDR1 SGHVS and CDR2 FQNEAQ. The CDR3 loop is CASSLAGVNTEAFF. The CDR3 DNA reads TGTGCCAGCAGCTTAGCCGGGGTCAACACTGAAGCTTTCTTT.

The V gene is TRBV5-4, the J gene TRBJ2-7; 10 bases are shared with TRBD2. Germline V lookup: CDR1 SGHNT, CDR2 YYREEE (reference sequence). This CDR3 has 14 residues. The V segment lost 0 bases and the J segment 3 bases; nucleotides outside the gene matches: 0. The CDR3 spells CASSLGTSGYEQYF. As DNA, the CDR3 is TGTGCCAGCAGCTTGGGGACTAGCGGCTACGAGCAGTACTTC.

V and J are TRBV7-2 and TRBJ1-4, with a weak D call TRBD1 (6 bases). The CDR3 extends over 14 amino acids. V was pared by 5 bases and J by 6 bases, with 13 bases between. Germline CDR1 reads SGHTA; CDR2 reads FQGNSA. The CDR3 sequence: CASSLRGLDEKLFF. The CDR3 nucleotides read TGTGCCAGCAGCCTAAGGGGGTTGGATGAAAAACTGTTTTTT.

In this sample, this clone turned up once. The chain couples TRBV7-9 to TRBJ1-3; 8 nucleotides align to TRBD1. This CDR3 is built from 17 residues. V was pared by 5 bases and J by 4 bases, with 13 bases of the junction left unmatched. Germline CDR1 SEHNR, CDR2 FQNEAQ (reference sequence). CDR3 coding DNA: TGTGCCAGCAGCCCCCGCATAGCAAACAGGGGGGGAAACACCATATATTTT. This sequence encodes CASSPRIANRGGNTIYF.

The chain combines TRBV30 with TRBJ2-2; unclear D gene. V lost 2 bases to trimming and J lost 7 bases, with 14 bases between them. The CDR3 length is 14 residues. The germline V gene has CDR1 GTSNPN and CDR2 SVGIG (reference sequence). The CDR3 DNA sequence: TGTGCCTGGAGTTGGTCAGGAGTGAACGGGGAGCTGTTTTTT. It is translated as CAWSWSGVNGELFF.

This clone was counted a single time. V usage is TRBV6-1 and J usage is TRBJ1-2; 11 bases align to TRBD1. V trimming: 3 bases; J trimming: 6 bases; junction bases outside the gene matches: 6. Germline CDR1 MNHNS, CDR2 SASEGT. This CDR3 has 15 amino acids. CDR3 DNA sequence: TGTGCCAGCAGTGATACTCGGACAGGGGGCCATGGCTACACCTTC. It is translated as CASSDTRTGGHGYTF.

The genes are TRBV5-4 and TRBJ1-1; 7 bases map to TRBD1. The CDR3 runs to 14 residues. The germline V gene encodes CDR1 SGHNT and CDR2 YYREEE (reference sequence). V trimming: 4 bases; J trimming: 1 base; junction bases outside the gene matches: 4. CDR3 protein: CASSGGQRNTEAFF. The CDR3 DNA is TGTGCCAGCAGCGGGGGACAGAGGAACACTGAAGCTTTCTTT.